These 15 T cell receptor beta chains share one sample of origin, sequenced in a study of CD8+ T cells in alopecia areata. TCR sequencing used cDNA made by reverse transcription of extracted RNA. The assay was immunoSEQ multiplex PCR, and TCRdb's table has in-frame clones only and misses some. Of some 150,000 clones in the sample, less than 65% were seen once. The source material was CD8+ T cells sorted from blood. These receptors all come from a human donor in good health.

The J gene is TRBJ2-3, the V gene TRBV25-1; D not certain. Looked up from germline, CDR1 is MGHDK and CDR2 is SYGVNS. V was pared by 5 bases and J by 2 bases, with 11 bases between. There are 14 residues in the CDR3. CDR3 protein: CASSLPGYTDTQYF. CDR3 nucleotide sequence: TGTGCCAGCAGTCTACCGGGCTACACAGATACGCAGTATTTT.

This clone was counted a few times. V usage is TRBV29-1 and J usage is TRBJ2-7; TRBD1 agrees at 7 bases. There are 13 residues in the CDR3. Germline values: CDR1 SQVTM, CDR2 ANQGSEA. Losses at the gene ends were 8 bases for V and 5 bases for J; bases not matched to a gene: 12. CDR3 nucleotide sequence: TGCAGCCCAGACAGGGAATTGGGCGACGAGCAGTACTTC. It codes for CSPDRELGDEQYF.

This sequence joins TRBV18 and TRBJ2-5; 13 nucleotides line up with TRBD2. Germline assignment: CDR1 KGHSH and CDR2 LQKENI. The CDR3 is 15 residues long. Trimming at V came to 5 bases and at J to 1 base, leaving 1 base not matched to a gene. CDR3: CASSGLAGAQETQYF. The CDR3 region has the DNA TGTGCCAGCTCAGGACTAGCGGGAGCCCAAGAGACCCAGTACTTC.

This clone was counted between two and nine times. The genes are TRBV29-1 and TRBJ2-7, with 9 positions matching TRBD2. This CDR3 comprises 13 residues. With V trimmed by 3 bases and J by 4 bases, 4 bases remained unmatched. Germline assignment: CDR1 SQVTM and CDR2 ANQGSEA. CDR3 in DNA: TGCAGCGTTGATAGCGGGAGTAAGTACGAGCAGTACTTC. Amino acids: CSVDSGSKYEQYF.

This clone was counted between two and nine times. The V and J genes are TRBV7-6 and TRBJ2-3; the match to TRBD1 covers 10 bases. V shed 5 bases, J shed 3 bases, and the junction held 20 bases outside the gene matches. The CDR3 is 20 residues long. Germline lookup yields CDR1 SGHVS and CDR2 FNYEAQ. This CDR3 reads CASSQRGRDRGLWETDTQYF. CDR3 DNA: TGTGCCAGCAGCCAGAGAGGCCGGGACAGGGGTTTGTGGGAGACAGATACGCAGTATTTT.

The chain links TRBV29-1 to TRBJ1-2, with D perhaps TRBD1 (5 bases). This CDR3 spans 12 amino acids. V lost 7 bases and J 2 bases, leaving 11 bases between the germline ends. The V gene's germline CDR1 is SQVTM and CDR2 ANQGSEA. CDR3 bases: TGCAGCGCCACGACAGAGAACTATGGCTACACCTTC. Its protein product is CSATTENYGYTF.

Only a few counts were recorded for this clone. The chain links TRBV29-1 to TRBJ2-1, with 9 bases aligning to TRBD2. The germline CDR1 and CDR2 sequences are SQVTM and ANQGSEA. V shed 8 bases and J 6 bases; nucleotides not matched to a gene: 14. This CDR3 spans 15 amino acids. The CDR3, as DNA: TGCAGCCCCTATCTAGCGGGGCCCCTTACCAATGAGCAGTTCTTC. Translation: CSPYLAGPLTNEQFF.

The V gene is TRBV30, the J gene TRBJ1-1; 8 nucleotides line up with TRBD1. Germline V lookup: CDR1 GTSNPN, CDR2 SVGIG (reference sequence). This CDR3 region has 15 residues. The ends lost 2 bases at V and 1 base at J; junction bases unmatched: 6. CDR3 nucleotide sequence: TGTGCCTGGAGTCTTGCGGACAGGGCGAACACTGAAGCTTTCTTT. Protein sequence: CAWSLADRANTEAFF.

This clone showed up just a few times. Written as DNA, the CDR3 is TGTGCCAGCAGCGTAGGAGGTACCGGCTCTACCTGGGGCTACACCTTC. Translated: CASSVGGTGSTWGYTF. The V and J genes are TRBV9 and TRBJ1-2; D gene uncertain. The CDR3 spans 16 residues. Trimming cost V 0 bases and J 8 bases, with 20 bases left between them. Germline V gene lookup returns CDR1 SGDLS and CDR2 YYNGEE.

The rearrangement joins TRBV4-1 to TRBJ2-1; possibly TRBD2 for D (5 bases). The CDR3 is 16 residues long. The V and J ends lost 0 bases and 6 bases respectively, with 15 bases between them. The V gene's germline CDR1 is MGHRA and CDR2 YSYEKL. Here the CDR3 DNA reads TGCGCCAGCAGCCAAGACCTGGTTACACTAGTCAATGAGCAGTTCTTC. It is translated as CASSQDLVTLVNEQFF.

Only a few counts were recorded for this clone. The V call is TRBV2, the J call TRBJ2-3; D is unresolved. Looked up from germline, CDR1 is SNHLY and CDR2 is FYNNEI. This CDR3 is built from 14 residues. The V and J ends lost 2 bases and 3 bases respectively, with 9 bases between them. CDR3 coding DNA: TGTGCCAGCAGTGAACTTACCCTGACAGATACGCAGTATTTT. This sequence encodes CASSELTLTDTQYF.

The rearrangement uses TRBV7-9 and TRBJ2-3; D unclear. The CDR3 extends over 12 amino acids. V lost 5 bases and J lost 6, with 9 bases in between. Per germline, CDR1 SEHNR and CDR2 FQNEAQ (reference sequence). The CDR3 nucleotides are TGTGCCAGCAGCACCGCGGCCGATACGCAGTATTTT. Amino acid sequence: CASSTAADTQYF.

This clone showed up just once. The CDR3 region is CASSEFTGELFF. As DNA, the CDR3 is TGTGCCAGCAGTGAATTCACCGGGGAGCTGTTTTTT. This sequence joins TRBV25-1 and TRBJ2-2; D gene uncertain. Trimming pared 1 base from V and 4 bases from J, leaving 1 base between. This CDR3 comprises 12 residues. The germline gives CDR1 MGHDK, CDR2 SYGVNS.

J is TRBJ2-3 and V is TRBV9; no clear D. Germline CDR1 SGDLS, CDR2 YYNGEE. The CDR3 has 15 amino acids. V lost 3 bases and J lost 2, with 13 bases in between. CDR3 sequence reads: CASSDHPSTTDTQYF. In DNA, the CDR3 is TGTGCCAGCAGCGACCATCCTAGTACCACAGATACGCAGTATTTT.

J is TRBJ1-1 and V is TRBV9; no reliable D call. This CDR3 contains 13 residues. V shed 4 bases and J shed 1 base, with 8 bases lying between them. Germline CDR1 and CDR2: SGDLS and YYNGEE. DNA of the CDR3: TGTGCCAGCAGCCAGGAGGGGAACACTGAAGCTTTCTTT. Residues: CASSQEGNTEAFF.